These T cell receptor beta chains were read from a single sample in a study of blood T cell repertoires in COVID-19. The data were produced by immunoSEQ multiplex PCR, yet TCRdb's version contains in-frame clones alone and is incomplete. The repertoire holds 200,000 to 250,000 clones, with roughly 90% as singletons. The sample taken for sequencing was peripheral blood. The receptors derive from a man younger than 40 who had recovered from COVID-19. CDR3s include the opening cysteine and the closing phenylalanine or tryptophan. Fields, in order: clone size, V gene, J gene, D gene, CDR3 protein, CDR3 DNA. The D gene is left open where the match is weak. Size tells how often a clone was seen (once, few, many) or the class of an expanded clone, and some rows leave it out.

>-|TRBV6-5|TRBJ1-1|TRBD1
CASSQPRQGSTEAFF
TGTGCCAGCAGTCAACCCCGACAGGGGTCCACTGAAGCTTTCTTT
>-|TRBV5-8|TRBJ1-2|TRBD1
CASSLTGGLYGYTF
TGTGCCAGCAGCTTAACAGGGGGGCTCTATGGCTACACCTTC
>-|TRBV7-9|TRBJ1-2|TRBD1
CASSLGRLTGYGYTF
TGTGCCAGCAGCTTAGGCAGATTGACAGGGTACGGCTACACCTTC
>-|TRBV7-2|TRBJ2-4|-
CASTGAGSGNIQYF
TGTGCCAGCACCGGAGCAGGGTCGGGAAACATTCAGTACTTC
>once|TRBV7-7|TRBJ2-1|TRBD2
CASSLGSSGYEQFF
TGTGCCAGCAGCTTAGGGTCTAGCGGGTATGAGCAGTTCTTC
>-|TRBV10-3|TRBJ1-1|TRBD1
CAISERDRGVNTEAFF
TGTGCCATCAGTGAACGGGACAGAGGGGTTAACACTGAAGCTTTCTTT
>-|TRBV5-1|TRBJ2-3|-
CASSFNRGTDTQYF
TGCGCCAGCAGCTTTAACAGGGGCACAGATACGCAGTATTTT
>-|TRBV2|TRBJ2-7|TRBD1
CASRGTGGSYEQYF
TGTGCCAGCAGGGGGACAGGGGGCTCCTACGAGCAGTACTTC
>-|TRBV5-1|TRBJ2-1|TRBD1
CASSSRTGYNEQFF
TGCGCCAGCAGCTCCCGGACAGGGTACAATGAGCAGTTCTTC
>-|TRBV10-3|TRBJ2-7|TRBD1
CAISESTGVPSLGEQYF
TGTGCCATCAGTGAGTCTACAGGGGTTCCATCCCTAGGCGAGCAGTACTTC
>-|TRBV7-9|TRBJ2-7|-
CASSLVGGSYEQYF
TGTGCCAGCAGCTTAGTGGGGGGATCCTACGAGCAGTACTTC
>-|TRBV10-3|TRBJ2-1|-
CAISDRDIYNEQFF
TGTGCCATCAGTGACCGGGACATATACAATGAGCAGTTCTTC
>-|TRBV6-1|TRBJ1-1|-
CASSETGTERAFF
TGTGCCAGCAGTGAAACAGGCACGGAGAGGGCTTTCTTT
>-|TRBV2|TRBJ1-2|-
CASSSHTTTNENGYTF
TGTGCCAGCAGCTCACATACGACGACAAACGAGAATGGCTACACCTTC
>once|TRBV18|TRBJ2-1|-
CASSRGENNEQFF
TGTGCCAGCTCACGCGGGGAGAACAATGAGCAGTTCTTC
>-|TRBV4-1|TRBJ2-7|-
CASSQGRLADRGREQYF
TGCGCCAGCAGCCAGGGCCGCTTAGCCGATCGGGGAAGGGAGCAGTACTTC
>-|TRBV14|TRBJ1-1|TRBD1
CASSQDRGQVLTEAFF
TGTGCCAGCAGCCAAGATCGCGGACAGGTCCTCACTGAAGCTTTCTTT
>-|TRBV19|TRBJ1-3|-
CASSVSSGLGNTIYF
TGTGCCAGTAGTGTCTCGTCGGGACTTGGAAACACCATATATTTT
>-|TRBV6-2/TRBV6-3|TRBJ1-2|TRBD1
CASSYRQGTGGYTF
TGTGCCAGCAGTTACCGACAGGGTACCGGTGGCTACACCTTC
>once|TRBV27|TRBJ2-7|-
CASSGRGYEQYF
TGTGCCAGCAGTGGCAGGGGATACGAGCAGTACTTC
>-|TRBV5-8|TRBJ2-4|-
CASTLRVGGGIQYF
TGTGCCAGCACCCTACGGGTGGGAGGGGGCATTCAGTACTTC
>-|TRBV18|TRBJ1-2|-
CASSPGRDGYTF
TGTGCCAGCTCACCCGGGCGGGATGGCTACACCTTC
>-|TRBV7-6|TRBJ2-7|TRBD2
CASSDGGGAGEQYF
TGTGCCAGCAGCGACGGCGGGGGGGCAGGCGAGCAGTACTTC
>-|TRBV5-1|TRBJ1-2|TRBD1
CASSPGTATYGYTF
TGCGCCAGCAGCCCTGGGACAGCTACCTATGGCTACACCTTC
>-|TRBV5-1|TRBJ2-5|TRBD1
CASSSLGGQAKETQYF
TGCGCCAGCAGCTCGCTCGGGGGACAGGCAAAAGAGACCCAGTACTTC
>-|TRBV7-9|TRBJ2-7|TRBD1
CASSGRTGVEQYF
TGTGCCAGCAGCGGCAGGACAGGGGTCGAGCAGTACTTC